The 9 T cell receptor beta chains presented below share a single source sample, sequenced in a study of blood T cell repertoires in COVID-19. Only in-frame clones appear in the TCRdb table, and some are missing; sequencing was by immunoSEQ multiplex PCR. The sample includes 300,000 to 400,000 clones, approximately 88% of them seen just once. Source material: PBMCs or T cells enriched from blood (not recorded which). The source of these receptors is a woman aged 25 to 45 with acute COVID-19.

This chain joins TRBV7-2 and TRBJ2-7; perhaps TRBD2 as D (5 bases). The CDR3 consists of 14 residues. The germline V gene encodes CDR1 SGHTA and CDR2 FQGNSA. V lost 1 base and J 2 bases, leaving 9 bases between the germline ends. CDR3 residues: CASSLELGTYEQYF. The CDR3 region has the DNA TGTGCCAGCAGCTTAGAGCTCGGGACCTACGAGCAGTACTTC.

The genes are TRBV7-3 and TRBJ2-1; 7 bases are shared with TRBD1. V gave up 5 bases and J gave up 4 bases; unmatched junction bases: 2. CDR1 SGHTA and CDR2 FQGTGA come from the germline V gene. There are 13 residues in the CDR3. In DNA, the CDR3 is TGTGCCAGCAGCCGACAGGGTTACAATGAGCAGTTCTTC. Protein: CASSRQGYNEQFF.

The chain is built from TRBV11-2 and TRBJ2-7; tentatively, D is TRBD1 (5 bases). Germline V lookup: CDR1 SGHAT, CDR2 FQNNGV. The CDR3 has 16 residues. The V end was cut by 4 bases, the J end by 0 bases, with 16 bases between. The CDR3 region is CASSWKLGQISYEQYF. The CDR3 DNA reads as TGTGCCAGCAGCTGGAAATTAGGACAAATCTCCTACGAGCAGTACTTC.

V usage is TRBV18 and J usage is TRBJ2-5; TRBD2 matches 7 bases. The germline gives CDR1 KGHSH, CDR2 LQKENI. Trimming at V came to 2 bases and at J to 5 bases, leaving 8 bases not matched to a gene. The CDR3 spans 15 residues. CDR3 protein: CASSPFTGGEETQYF. The CDR3 DNA sequence: TGTGCCAGCTCACCATTTACGGGGGGAGAGGAGACCCAGTACTTC.

This clone was counted between two and nine times. The chain couples TRBV7-2 to TRBJ1-5, with 10 positions matching TRBD1. This CDR3 is 15 amino acids long. J lost 9 bases, V lost 5 bases, and 10 bases had no gene match. Germline loops: CDR1 SGHTA, CDR2 FQGNSA. The CDR3 loop is CASSTQTGGGGPQHF. In nucleotides, the CDR3 is TGTGCCAGCAGCACCCAGACAGGGGGCGGAGGGCCCCAGCATTTT.

V gene TRBV18 combines with J gene TRBJ2-6; weak D call: TRBD1 (5 bases). This CDR3 has 17 amino acids. Germline loops: CDR1 KGHSH, CDR2 LQKENI. Trimming took 2 bases from V and 4 from J, leaving 15 bases between them. The CDR3 spells CASSPVPGSFGANVLTF. The CDR3 DNA is TGTGCCAGCTCACCAGTCCCAGGGTCGTTCGGGGCCAACGTCCTGACTTTC. The full variable domain, in which reference TRBV18 and TRBJ2-6 provide the parts outside the CDR3, is NAGVMQNPRHLVRRRGQEARLRCSPMKGHSHVYWYRQLPEEGLKFMVYLQKENIIDESGMPKERFSAEFPKEGPSILRIQQVVRGDSAAYFCASSPVPGSFGANVLTFGAGSRLTVL.

V is TRBV19 and J is TRBJ1-2; possibly TRBD1 for D (5 bases). Per germline, CDR1 LNHDA and CDR2 SQIVND (reference sequence). V gave up 5 bases and J gave up 5 bases, with 9 bases separating them. CDR3 size: 12 residues. The CDR3 spells CASSPTEYGYTF. The CDR3 DNA is TGTGCCAGTAGTCCGACAGAATATGGCTACACCTTC.

The V gene is TRBV3-1 (or the pseudogene TRBV3-2), the J gene TRBJ1-2; no clear D. CDR3 length equals 14 residues. V lost 0 bases and J lost 0, with 5 bases in between. Looked up from germline, CDR1 is LGHDT and CDR2 is YNNKEL (reference sequence). The CDR3 DNA follows: TGTGCCAGCAGCCAAGATCGGGCTAACTATGGCTACACCTTC. Translation gives CASSQDRANYGYTF.

This clone was observed once. V gene TRBV7-9 combines with J gene TRBJ2-1; 8 nucleotides line up with TRBD2. From germline, CDR1 is SEHNR and CDR2 FQNEAQ (reference sequence). This CDR3 is 17 amino acids long. The trim removed 1 base at V and 10 bases at J, leaving 15 bases unmatched. CDR3 sequence: CASSLEKAGGHPREQFF. The CDR3 DNA reads as TGTGCCAGCAGCTTAGAGAAGGCGGGGGGCCACCCCAGGGAGCAGTTCTTC.